The clone carrying this T cell receptor (beta chain) was detected only a few times. No antigen is known for it. The data were obtained in a study of beta chain features in type 1 diabetes. On the study more broadly: The examined sorted cells totaled over 85,000,000 across samples.

CDR3 length: 13 residues. In germline, CDR1 is SEHNR, CDR2 FQNEAQ (reference sequence). V was clipped by 4 bases and J by 6 bases, with 10 bases between them. CD45RO/CCR7/CD25/CD127/CD95/CD27 staining was used to isolate CD4+ naive, central memory, regulatory and stem cell-like memory cells by sorting. General observations from the study: Type 1 diabetes patients showed a moderate but significant shortening of TCRB CDR3s in all four CD4+ subsets. There were fewer insertions and more deletions at the VDJ junctions of type 1 diabetes patients.

The whole isolated RNA underwent reverse transcription, so sequencing captured expressed TCRB transcripts. Sequencing was performed with immunoSEQ multiplex PCR; in TCRdb, only in-frame clones are kept and a portion is missing. This table has about 190,000 clones, approximately 8.4% appearing once. This chain uses TRBV7-9 with TRBJ1-5; possible D gene TRBD1, 5 bases. Sequenced input: central memory CD4+ T cells from blood. The TCR comes from a man between 18 and 29 years old with type 1 diabetes. Written as DNA, the CDR3 is TGTGCCAGCAGCTCGGGACTAGGTCAGCCCCAGCATTTT. Protein: CASSSGLGQPQHF.